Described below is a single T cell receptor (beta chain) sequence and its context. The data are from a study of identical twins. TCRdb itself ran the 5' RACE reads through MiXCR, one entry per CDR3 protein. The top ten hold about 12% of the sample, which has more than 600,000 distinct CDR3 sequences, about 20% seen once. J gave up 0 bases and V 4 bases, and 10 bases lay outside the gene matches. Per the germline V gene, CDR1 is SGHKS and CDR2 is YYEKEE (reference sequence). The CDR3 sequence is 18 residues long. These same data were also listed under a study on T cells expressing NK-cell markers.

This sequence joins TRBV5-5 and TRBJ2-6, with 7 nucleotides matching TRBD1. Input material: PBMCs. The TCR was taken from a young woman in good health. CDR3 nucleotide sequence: TGTGCCAGCAGCGGTGGGGACAGAATAAGCTCTGGGGCCAACGTCCTGACTTTC. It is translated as CASSGGDRISSGANVLTF.